This TCR beta chain was documented in a study of blood T cell repertoires in COVID-19. Sequencing was performed with immunoSEQ multiplex PCR; in TCRdb, only in-frame clones are kept and a portion is missing. Among roughly 160,000 clones listed, around four fifths were seen once. CDR3 size: 16 residues. The V gene end was trimmed by 0 bases and the J gene end by 2 bases; junction bases not matched to a gene: 4. The V gene's germline CDR1 is SGHRS and CDR2 YFSETQ. Specimen: peripheral blood. The rearrangement joins TRBV5-1 to TRBJ2-3, with 9 bases aligning to TRBD1. The origin of this receptor is a woman aged 80 or over with acute or convalescent COVID-19. The CDR3 region is CASSLAGTGYTDTQYF. The CDR3 nucleotides are TGCGCCAGCAGCTTGGCCGGGACAGGGTACACAGATACGCAGTATTTT. Variable domain in full (rest from reference TRBV5-1 and TRBJ2-3): KAGVTQTPRYLIKTRGQQVTLSCSPISGHRSVSWYQQTPGQGLQFLFEYFSETQRNKGNFPGRFSGRQFSNSRSEMNVSTLELGDSALYLCASSLAGTGYTDTQYFGPGTRLTVL.